This TCR beta chain was captured by sequencing in a study of T cell responses to AZD1222 COVID-19 vaccine. Findings and limits, study-wide: Unmutated variant regions are reportedly targeted by nearly half of spike-specific TCRs. Samples come after the peak T cell response, not at day 14. Regions 160-218 and 743-854 held dominance among vaccine-associated CD4 TCRs, which spanned spike.

Using immunoSEQ multiplex PCR, the repertoire was profiled, and TCRdb retains in-frame clones only, with some absent. The repertoire holds about 67,000 clones, with 80% to 90% as singletons. This clone occurred a few times. Antigen: not known. The CDR3 loop spans 16 amino acids. Per the germline V gene, CDR1 is SGDLS and CDR2 is YYNGEE. V was pared by 0 bases and J by 4 bases, with 14 bases between. The sample was peripheral blood, taken 28 days after the second AZD1222 dose. This rearrangement joins TRBV9 to TRBJ1-3, with D uncertain. The receptor comes from an adult who received the AZD1222 COVID-19 vaccine. The CDR3 region is CASSVAINQAGNTIYF. The CDR3 DNA is TGTGCCAGCAGCGTAGCTATCAACCAGGCGGGAAACACCATATATTTT.